The 20 T cell receptor beta chains listed next were all sequenced from one sample in a study of low-dose radiotherapy and immunotherapy resistance in tumors. A constant-region primer paired with the V-primer adapter amplified TCRs over about 19 PCR cycles. TCRdb reprocessed the reads with MiXCR, giving one entry per CDR3 protein. The table includes 40,000 to 65,000 distinct CDR3 sequences, around a third detected once. The time point is: after trial treatment. Treatment: LDRT plus nivolumab, ipilimumab, low-dose cyclophosphamide and aspirin (RACIN trial). Sequences were derived from PBMCs, sampled after low-dose radiotherapy plus immunotherapy. These receptors came from a male donor with rectosigmoid adenocarcinoma.

Comment on this clonotype: This likely came from a read error, as a far larger clone is one base away. This chain uses TRBV28 with TRBJ2-7, with 7 nucleotides matching TRBD2. V lost 8 bases to trimming and J lost 7 bases; unmatched junction nucleotides: 14. This CDR3 has 14 residues. Per the germline V gene, CDR1 is MDHEN and CDR2 is SYDVKM. Written as DNA, the CDR3 is TGTGCCAGCCAACGCGGACTAGGTTCGTCTGAGCAGTACTTC. Translating gives CASQRGLGSSEQYF.

V is TRBV18 and J is TRBJ1-4; D is possibly TRBD1 (5 bases). Germline V gene lookup returns CDR1 KGHSH and CDR2 LQKENI. The CDR3 is 15 residues long. V lost 6 bases, J lost 3 bases, and 14 bases lay in between. CDR3 amino acids: CASSAGSTANEKLFF. The DNA of the CDR3 is TGTGCCAGCTCCGCAGGGTCTACGGCTAATGAAAAACTGTTTTTT.

This clonotype was picked up many times. Here the CDR3 reads CASSPSAGLGSSTDTQYF. The CDR3 region has the DNA TGTGCCAGCAGCCCCTCGGCGGGGCTTGGGTCTAGCACAGATACGCAGTATTTT. This rearrangement joins TRBV7-2 to TRBJ2-3; D is possibly TRBD2 (6 bases). The CDR3 has 18 residues. Germline V gene sequence: CDR1 SGHTA, CDR2 FQGNSA. Trimming removed 5 bases from V and 0 bases from J, with 21 bases in between.

This clonotype has at least ten counts. V and J are TRBV6-2 or TRBV6-3 and TRBJ2-2; no definite D call. The V end lost 5 bases, the J end lost 3 bases, and 4 bases lay between the germline ends. Germline V CDR1 and CDR2: MNHEY, SVGEGT. The CDR3 is made up of 12 amino acids. The CDR3 protein is CASSRDTGELFF. The CDR3 DNA reads TGTGCCAGCAGTCGGGACACCGGGGAGCTGTTTTTT.

The chain uses TRBV19 and TRBJ1-3; D not certain. This CDR3 has 13 amino acids. CDR1 is LNHDA and CDR2 is SQIVND in the germline V gene (reference sequence). Deletions cut 5 bases from V and 0 bases from J, with 5 bases between. Here the CDR3 reads CASSHGSGNTIYF. CDR3 DNA: TGTGCCAGTAGTCACGGCTCTGGAAACACCATATATTTT. The whole variable domain, filled in from reference TRBV19 and TRBJ1-3, reads DGGITQSPKYLFRKEGQNVTLSCEQNLNHDAMYWYRQDPGQGLRLIYYSQIVNDFQKGDIAEGYSVSREKKESFPLTVTSAQKNPTAFYLCASSHGSGNTIYFGEGSWLTVV.

This clonotype has a count of ten or more. This rearrangement joins TRBV10-3 to TRBJ2-5; possible D gene TRBD2, 5 bases. The CDR3 has 14 amino acids. In germline, CDR1 is ENHRY, CDR2 SYGVKD. With 6 bases removed from V and 1 base from J, the gap between germline ends came to 12 bases. CDR3 nucleotide sequence: TGTGCCATCAGCCCTCGGGAAAGCCAAGAGACCCAGTACTTC. Translating gives CAISPRESQETQYF.

V gene TRBV3-1 combines with J gene TRBJ2-1; 8 bases line up with TRBD2. The CDR3 is 16 residues long. The ends lost 0 bases at V and 3 bases at J; junction bases unmatched: 4. CDR1 is LGHDT and CDR2 is YNNKEL in the germline V gene (reference sequence). The CDR3 bases are TGTGCCAGCAGCCAAGATCTGGCGGGAGGCTACAATGAGCAGTTCTTC. It specifies CASSQDLAGGYNEQFF.

This clonotype was detected ten times or more. The CDR3 sequence is CASSFDGNLAGGFRTYNEQFF. The CDR3 DNA sequence: TGTGCCAGCAGTTTCGATGGAAACCTAGCGGGAGGGTTTAGGACCTACAATGAGCAGTTCTTC. The chain links TRBV27 to TRBJ2-1; the match to TRBD2 covers 12 bases. The germline V gene has CDR1 MNHEY and CDR2 SMNVEV (reference sequence). The J segment lost 2 bases and the V segment lost 3 bases, leaving 17 bases of the junction unmatched. The CDR3 totals 21 residues.

This clonotype was counted many times. V gene TRBV5-1 combines with J gene TRBJ2-1, with D possibly matching TRBD2 (5 bases). CDR3 length: 13 residues. Deletions cut 0 bases from V and 6 bases from J, with 7 bases between. CDR1 is SGHRS and CDR2 is YFSETQ in the germline V gene. CDR3 nucleotides: TGCGCCAGCAGCTTGGCGAGGGCCAATGAGCAGTTCTTC. Translating gives CASSLARANEQFF.

Many counts were recorded for this clonotype. Here the CDR3 reads CASSFGQGRSSGNTIYF. The CDR3 DNA is TGTGCCAGCAGCTTCGGACAGGGCCGTTCCTCCGGAAACACCATATATTTT. V usage is TRBV5-5 and J usage is TRBJ1-3, with 8 bases lining up with TRBD1. This CDR3 spans 17 amino acids. The germline V gene has CDR1 SGHKS and CDR2 YYEKEE (reference sequence). V shed 2 bases and J 4 bases; nucleotides not matched to a gene: 11.

This clonotype was found many times. The chain employs TRBV6-4 and TRBJ2-7; 9 positions match TRBD2. There are 14 residues in the CDR3. Germline loops: CDR1 MRHNA, CDR2 SNTAGT. V was pared by 3 bases and J by 3 bases, with 3 bases of the junction left unmatched. The CDR3 DNA is TGTGCCAGCAGTGAGGAAGCGGGGGGCTACGAGCAGTACTTC. Its translation is CASSEEAGGYEQYF.

The CDR3 DNA follows: TGTGCCAGCAGTTCTGCGGGAGGGGGAAGAGAGACCCAGTACTTC. Encoded protein: CASSSAGGGRETQYF. The chain couples TRBV12-3 or TRBV12-4 to TRBJ2-5; 9 nucleotides match TRBD2. V gave up 4 bases and J gave up 4 bases; unmatched junction bases: 7. There are 15 residues in the CDR3.

The table lists this clonotype with many counts. J is TRBJ2-5 and V is TRBV20-1; D is ambiguous. Germline CDR1 reads DFQATT; CDR2 reads SNEGSKA (reference sequence). The CDR3 has 13 residues. V dropped 1 base and J dropped 4 bases, with 10 bases sitting between them. CDR3 in DNA: TGCAGTGCTAGAGTGCCTATGACAGAGACCCAGTACTTC. Its protein is CSARVPMTETQYF.

This clonotype was seen many times. The chain is built from TRBV27 and TRBJ2-3; no definite D call. V dropped 0 bases and J dropped 10 bases, with 11 bases sitting between them. This CDR3 has 13 amino acids. From germline, CDR1 is MNHEY and CDR2 SMNVEV (reference sequence). The CDR3 bases are TGTGCCAGCAGTTTATCTGTAGAGGTCGCGCAGTATTTT. Translated, it gives CASSLSVEVAQYF.

In this sample, this clonotype turned up many times. The chain is built from TRBV24-1 and TRBJ2-1, with 7 bases fitting TRBD1. Germline CDR1 is KGHDR and CDR2 is SFDVKD. Losses at the gene ends were 4 bases for V and 9 bases for J; bases not matched to a gene: 14. CDR3 length equals 16 residues. The CDR3: CATSDNTGTVDGEQFF. The CDR3 nucleotides are TGTGCCACCAGTGACAACACCGGGACAGTCGACGGTGAGCAGTTCTTC.

This clonotype was picked up many times. The chain is built from TRBV5-5 and TRBJ2-2; D not resolved. V lost 0 bases to trimming and J lost 3 bases, with 3 bases between them. There are 13 residues in the CDR3. CDR1 SGHKS and CDR2 YYEKEE come from the germline V gene (reference sequence). CDR3 nucleotide sequence: TGTGCCAGCAGCTTGGCCGACACCGGGGAGCTGTTTTTT. This gives the protein CASSLADTGELFF.

This clonotype was recorded at least ten times. This chain uses TRBV7-9 with TRBJ2-1; D possibly corresponds to TRBD2 (6 bases). This CDR3 is 11 amino acids long. V dropped 4 bases and J dropped 10 bases, with 8 bases sitting between them. CDR1 is SEHNR and CDR2 is FQNEAQ in the germline V gene (reference sequence). In nucleotides, the CDR3 is TGTGCCAGCAGCTCTCGGGGGGAGCAGTTCTTC. Translation gives CASSSRGEQFF.

This clonotype was recorded at least ten times. The chain couples TRBV2 to TRBJ1-2; 12 nucleotides line up with TRBD1. V was pared by 2 bases and J by 10 bases, with 14 bases of the junction left unmatched. Germline V gene lookup returns CDR1 SNHLY and CDR2 FYNNEI. The CDR3 runs to 17 residues. The DNA for the CDR3 is TGTGCCAGCAGTGAAACGATCCCGGGACAGGGGGCATTTGCCTACACCTTC. It specifies CASSETIPGQGAFAYTF.

This clonotype was counted at least ten times. At one boundary the junction diverges from the germline segment, which might be a read error. V gene TRBV4-1 combines with J gene TRBJ2-1; the match to TRBD2 covers 7 bases. This CDR3 comprises 15 residues. The germline gives CDR1 MGHRA, CDR2 YSYEKL. In DNA, the CDR3 is TGTGCCAGCAGCCAAGGGCTAGCGGCTAACAATGAGCAGTTCTTC. Protein sequence: CASSQGLAANNEQFF.

This clonotype occurred many times. The chain recombines TRBV28 with TRBJ2-7; 7 bases match TRBD1. Per the germline V gene, CDR1 is MDHEN and CDR2 is SYDVKM. The CDR3 totals 13 residues. The junction had 6 bases not matched to a gene; V was cut back by 6 bases and J by 4 bases. Here the CDR3 DNA reads TGTGCCAGCAGCCTGGGGACAGCATACGAGCAGTACTTC. This codes for CASSLGTAYEQYF.